These T cell receptor beta chains were read from a single sample in a study of human thymus T cells. TCRdb keeps only in-frame clones here, not all; method: immunoSEQ multiplex PCR. The repertoire holds 86,000 or so clones, with about 96% as singletons. The sequenced sample was thymus tissue. Receptors originate from a boy under three years old with a congenital heart defect but otherwise immunologically healthy. Both conserved end residues are part of each CDR3. Each record gives: J gene, V gene, D gene, CDR3 DNA, CDR3 protein. The D gene is left open where the match is weak.

J gene: TRBJ2-6; V gene: TRBV7-9; D gene: .; CDR3 DNA: TGTGCCAGCAGCCCTAGTGGTGGTGGGGCCAACGTCCTGACTTTC; CDR3 protein: CASSPSGGGANVLTF
J gene: TRBJ1-5; V gene: TRBV28; D gene: TRBD1; CDR3 DNA: TGTGCCAGCAGTTCCCGGACAGGGAAGTGTCAGCCCCAGCATTTT; CDR3 protein: CASSSRTGKCQPQHF
J gene: TRBJ2-3; V gene: TRBV13; D gene: .; CDR3 DNA: TGTGCCAGCAGCTTATGTTGCGGCGAAGCAGCAGATACGCAGTATTTT; CDR3 protein: CASSLCCGEAADTQYF
J gene: TRBJ2-2; V gene: TRBV15; D gene: .; CDR3 DNA: TGTGCCACCAGCAGTAGTCGGGGGTCGACCGAGAACACCGGGGAGCTGTTTTTT; CDR3 protein: CATSSSRGSTENTGELFF
J gene: TRBJ2-3; V gene: TRBV5-4; D gene: .; CDR3 DNA: TGTGCCAGCAGCTTGGGAGGCAAGGGTGGCACAGATACGCAGTATTTT; CDR3 protein: CASSLGGKGGTDTQYF
J gene: TRBJ1-4; V gene: TRBV27; D gene: TRBD1; CDR3 DNA: TGTGCCAGCAGTACGATTTCGGACAGGGGTACAGCTAATGAAAAACTGTTTTTT; CDR3 protein: CASSTISDRGTANEKLFF
J gene: TRBJ2-4; V gene: TRBV11-2; D gene: .; CDR3 DNA: TGTGCCAGCAGCCGTCTTGGTGTTAAAAACATTCAGTACTTC; CDR3 protein: CASSRLGVKNIQYF
J gene: TRBJ2-7; V gene: TRBV11-2; D gene: TRBD1; CDR3 DNA: TGTGCCAGCAGCTTAGCTGGTCGGACAGGGGGCAACGAGCAGTACTTC; CDR3 protein: CASSLAGRTGGNEQYF
J gene: TRBJ1-2; V gene: TRBV10-3; D gene: TRBD1; CDR3 DNA: TGTGCCATCAGTCGGGACAGTCGTAGGCGGGCAGGGGACAAGGTAGCTAACTATGGCTACACCTTC; CDR3 protein: CAISRDSRRRAGDKVANYGYTF
J gene: TRBJ2-4; V gene: TRBV10-1; D gene: .; CDR3 DNA: TGCGCCAGCAGTGAGGGGATTGGGCTAGCCAAAAACATTCAGTACTTC; CDR3 protein: CASSEGIGLAKNIQYF
J gene: TRBJ2-3; V gene: TRBV30; D gene: .; CDR3 DNA: TGTGCCTGGAGTGTTCGGAAATTCCGCACAGATACGCAGTATTTT; CDR3 protein: CAWSVRKFRTDTQYF
J gene: TRBJ2-2; V gene: TRBV6-6; D gene: .; CDR3 DNA: TGTGCCAGCATTTTTAACACCGGGGAGCTGTTTTTT; CDR3 protein: CASIFNTGELFF
J gene: TRBJ1-4; V gene: TRBV7-2; D gene: .; CDR3 DNA: TGTGCCAGCAGAGGGGACACTTCAACTAATGAAAAACTGTTTTTT; CDR3 protein: CASRGDTSTNEKLFF
J gene: TRBJ2-1; V gene: TRBV10-2; D gene: .; CDR3 DNA: TGCGCCAGCAGATCCCCGAAACAGGGTGGCTACAATGAGCAGTTCTTC; CDR3 protein: CASRSPKQGGYNEQFF
J gene: TRBJ2-2; V gene: TRBV10-3; D gene: .; CDR3 DNA: TGTGCCATCAGTGTCGCCACCGGGGAGCTGTTTTTT; CDR3 protein: CAISVATGELFF
J gene: TRBJ2-7; V gene: TRBV7-2; D gene: TRBD2; CDR3 DNA: TGTGCCAGCAGCTTAGGCGTGATACCGAGTAGCGGGAGGAAGTACGAGCAGTACTTC; CDR3 protein: CASSLGVIPSSGRKYEQYF
J gene: TRBJ2-1; V gene: TRBV4-2; D gene: TRBD1; CDR3 DNA: TGTGCCAGCAGCCAAGGGGACAGCTCCTACAATGAGCAGTTCTTC; CDR3 protein: CASSQGDSSYNEQFF
J gene: TRBJ2-7; V gene: TRBV11-1; D gene: .; CDR3 DNA: TGTGCCAGCAGCCAAGGGGGCGGGAGACGCGGTAAGCAGTACTTC; CDR3 protein: CASSQGGGRRGKQYF
J gene: TRBJ2-1; V gene: TRBV4-2; D gene: TRBD1; CDR3 DNA: TGTGCCAGCAGCCAAGAGCGACAGGGAAAACGCGATGAGCAGTTCTTC; CDR3 protein: CASSQERQGKRDEQFF
J gene: TRBJ1-6; V gene: TRBV7-2; D gene: .; CDR3 DNA: TGTGCCAGCAGCTTGGGGGCGGGCATCCATTCACCCCTCCACTTT; CDR3 protein: CASSLGAGIHSPLHF
J gene: TRBJ1-4; V gene: TRBV7-6; D gene: .; CDR3 DNA: TGTGCCAGCAGCCTGCCAGGGAACGAAAAACTGTTTTTT; CDR3 protein: CASSLPGNEKLFF
J gene: TRBJ2-1; V gene: TRBV6-1; D gene: TRBD2; CDR3 DNA: TGTGCCAGCAGGGGACCGGGGCGGGGGAGCAATGAGCAGTTCTTC; CDR3 protein: CASRGPGRGSNEQFF